These 24 T cell receptor beta chains were sequenced from one sample in a study of response to subunit inactivated influenza vaccine. TCRdb called the RT-PCR reads again in MiXCR, with one record for every CDR3 protein. The table lists approximately 500,000 distinct CDR3 sequences, 10% to 15% of them singletons, with around 12% in the top ten. Sample: PBMCs from blood, taken roughly 47 days after vaccination. These receptors originate from a man aged 45 to 65 who received an inactivated influenza vaccine.

This clonotype was seen at least ten times. The chain uses TRBV5-1 and TRBJ2-5, with TRBD2 matching over 8 bases. CDR1 and CDR2 from the germline V gene are SGHRS and YFSETQ. The CDR3 is 16 residues long. Trimming removed 1 base from V and 0 bases from J; junction bases left unmatched: 5. The CDR3 loop is CASSLMGSGNQETQYF. In DNA form, the CDR3 reads TGCGCCAGCAGCTTGATGGGTAGCGGGAACCAAGAGACCCAGTACTTC.

The rearrangement joins TRBV12-3 or TRBV12-4 to TRBJ2-1; 7 bases are shared with TRBD2. J gave up 3 bases and V 10 bases, and 12 bases lay outside the gene matches. CDR3 size: 15 residues. Written as DNA, the CDR3 is TGTGCCACCACTCCTGGGGGGGGGGACTACAATGAGCAGTTCTTC. Translation gives CATTPGGGDYNEQFF.

A few counts support this clonotype. This rearrangement joins TRBV12-3 or TRBV12-4 to TRBJ2-1; the match to TRBD1 covers 10 bases. The CDR3 spans 15 residues. J gave up 5 bases and V 5 bases, and 6 bases lay outside the gene matches. The CDR3 region has the DNA TGTGCCAGCAGTATATGGACAGGGGGGGACAATGAGCAGTTCTTC. This sequence encodes CASSIWTGGDNEQFF.

This sequence joins TRBV9 and TRBJ2-1, with 8 bases identical to TRBD2. The germline gives CDR1 SGDLS, CDR2 YYNGEE. J was trimmed by 5 bases and V by 0 bases; bases with no gene match: 4. The CDR3 runs 15 residues. CDR3 in amino acids: CASSVVAGTNNEQFF. In DNA form, the CDR3 reads TGTGCCAGCAGCGTAGTAGCGGGAACGAACAATGAGCAGTTCTTC.

For the CDR3, the DNA is TGTGCCAGCAGCTTAGGATCTAGCGGGACCACATCAGATACGCAGTATTTT. As protein: CASSLGSSGTTSDTQYF. V gene TRBV7-6 combines with J gene TRBJ2-3, with 9 bases identical to TRBD2. The ends lost 1 base at V and 4 bases at J; junction bases unmatched: 9. The CDR3 has 17 amino acids. Germline-derived CDR1 and CDR2 are SGHVS and FNYEAQ.

The rearrangement joins TRBV7-2 to TRBJ2-7; D remains unclear. Deletions cut 2 bases from V and 3 bases from J, with 14 bases between. The CDR3 length is 15 residues. CDR1 is SGHTA and CDR2 is FQGNSA in the germline V gene. The DNA for the CDR3 is TGTGCCAGCAGCTTAAGGTCGTGGCAGAGCTACGAGCAGTACTTC. Translated, it gives CASSLRSWQSYEQYF. Full variable domain (outside the CDR3, taken from reference TRBV7-2 and TRBJ2-7): GAGVSQSPSNKVTEKGKDVELRCDPISGHTALYWYRQSLGQGLEFLIYFQGNSAPDKSGLPSDRFSAERTGGSVSTLTIQRTQQEDSAVYLCASSLRSWQSYEQYFGPGTRLTVT.

The chain combines TRBV11-1 with TRBJ1-6; 8 nucleotides line up with TRBD1. J was trimmed by 0 bases and V by 6 bases; bases with no gene match: 10. CDR3 size: 18 residues. Germline CDR1 SGHAT, CDR2 FQDESV (reference sequence). The CDR3 protein is CASSEGGQASSYNSPLHF. Written as DNA, the CDR3 is TGTGCCAGCAGTGAAGGGGGACAGGCGAGCTCCTATAATTCACCCCTCCACTTT.

J is TRBJ2-7 and V is TRBV20-1; maybe TRBD2 (6 bases). From germline, CDR1 is DFQATT and CDR2 SNEGSKA (reference sequence). Trimming removed 3 bases at V and 6 bases at J, with 9 bases between. The CDR3 is made up of 11 amino acids. This CDR3 is CSARGGCEQYF. The CDR3 nucleotides read TGCAGTGCTAGGGGGGGTTGCGAGCAGTACTTC.

This clonotype was counted a few times. The chain combines TRBV2 with TRBJ2-1, with TRBD2 matching over 7 bases. CDR1 is SNHLY and CDR2 is FYNNEI in the germline V gene. The V and J ends lost 6 bases and 5 bases, in that order; junction bases with no gene match: 13. The CDR3 totals 16 residues. The CDR3 DNA sequence: TGTGCCAGCAGGCCCTCCGGCGGGAGAAGGGACAATGAGCAGTTCTTC. It is translated as CASRPSGGRRDNEQFF.

This clonotype has ten or more counts. This chain links TRBV12-3 or TRBV12-4 with TRBJ1-1; tentative D call: TRBD1 (5 bases). The V gene lost 6 bases and the J gene lost 0 bases, with 11 bases spanning the gap. The CDR3 loop spans 14 amino acids. CDR3 sequence: CASSWGGVNTEAFF. In DNA form, the CDR3 reads TGTGCCAGCAGCTGGGGGGGGGTGAACACTGAAGCTTTCTTT.

The table lists this clonotype with many counts. V and J are TRBV6-1 and TRBJ2-7; TRBD2 matches at 10 bases. Looked up from germline, CDR1 is MNHNS and CDR2 is SASEGT. V gave up 6 bases and J gave up 3 bases; unmatched junction bases: 8. The CDR3 spans 15 residues. The CDR3 nucleotides read TGTGCCAGCAGGCCTAGCGGGAGATTTGGCTACGAGCAGTACTTC. Amino acid sequence: CASRPSGRFGYEQYF.

This clonotype occurred a few times. The CDR3 region is CASSTGTNAYEQYF. The CDR3 bases are TGTGCCAGCAGTACCGGGACAAATGCCTACGAGCAGTACTTC. The chain joins TRBV6-2 or TRBV6-3 to TRBJ2-7; possible D gene TRBD1, 6 bases. Germline loops: CDR1 MNHEY, CDR2 SVGEGT. CDR3 length: 14 residues. Trimming removed 5 bases from V and 2 bases from J, with 13 bases in between.

The sample holds a few counts of this clonotype. The chain links TRBV20-1 to TRBJ2-7; 14 bases fit TRBD2. Trimming at V came to 6 bases and at J to 6 bases, leaving 7 bases not matched to a gene. The CDR3 has 14 residues. From germline, CDR1 is DFQATT and CDR2 SNEGSKA (reference sequence). This CDR3 reads CSAGTSGRWGEQYF. The DNA of the CDR3 is TGCAGTGCGGGGACTAGCGGGAGATGGGGCGAGCAGTACTTC.

This clonotype was seen a few times. V and J are TRBV29-1 and TRBJ1-2; D not certain. V shed 8 bases and J shed 5 bases, with 18 bases lying between them. CDR1 is SQVTM, CDR2 ANQGSEA, per germline. The CDR3 is 13 residues long. CDR3 sequence (DNA): TGCAGCTCCCGAATGGGCAGTTCTTATGGCTACACCTTC. Encoded protein: CSSRMGSSYGYTF. The whole variable domain, filled in from reference TRBV29-1 and TRBJ1-2, reads SAVISQKPSRDICQRGTSLTIQCQVDSQVTMMFWYRQQPGQSLTLIATANQGSEATYESGFVIDKFPISRPNLTFSTLTVSNMSPEDSSIYLCSSRMGSSYGYTFGSGTRLTVV.

This clonotype was counted a few times. The chain has TRBV7-2 and TRBJ2-2; D call uncertain. V was clipped by 1 base and J by 4 bases, with 13 bases between them. The CDR3 consists of 16 residues. Germline V gene data show CDR1 as SGHTA and CDR2 as FQGNSA. CDR3 nucleotides: TGTGCCAGCAGCTTAGATGGTGGCCTACCCACCGGGGAGCTGTTTTTT. Translated: CASSLDGGLPTGELFF.

This clonotype came up a few times. The J gene is TRBJ2-1, the V gene TRBV10-3; no reliable D call. There are 12 residues in the CDR3. Trimming shortened V by 3 bases and J by 10 bases, and 10 bases separated the two germline ends. Germline loops: CDR1 ENHRY, CDR2 SYGVKD. The CDR3 sequence: CAISEGSREQFF. Here the CDR3 DNA reads TGTGCCATCAGTGAAGGGTCACGCGAGCAGTTCTTC.

This clonotype was picked up many times. J is TRBJ2-1 and V is TRBV5-5; D call uncertain. Between the trimmed V and J ends, which lost 0 bases and 4 bases, there was a span of 11 bases. The CDR3 has 15 amino acids. Germline V gene data show CDR1 as SGHKS and CDR2 as YYEKEE (reference sequence). The CDR3 is CASSLEARSYNEQFF. The CDR3 DNA reads as TGTGCCAGCAGCTTGGAAGCGAGATCTTACAATGAGCAGTTCTTC.

This clonotype was seen repeatedly, ten times or more. The chain employs TRBV12-3 or TRBV12-4 and TRBJ2-1; 7 nucleotides agree with TRBD2. This CDR3 is built from 14 residues. With 6 bases clipped from V and 6 bases from J, the junction kept 8 bases outside the gene matches. CDR3 region: CASSPLLAANEQFF. The DNA of the CDR3 is TGTGCCAGCAGCCCCCTCCTAGCGGCCAATGAGCAGTTCTTC.

The chain couples TRBV20-1 to TRBJ2-1; D might be TRBD1 (6 bases). The V gene lost 2 bases and the J gene lost 5 bases, with 16 bases spanning the gap. The CDR3 loop spans 15 amino acids. Germline CDR1 and CDR2: DFQATT and SNEGSKA (reference sequence). The CDR3 region has the DNA TGCAGTGCTAGATTGAACAGGGTTAGTGACAATGAGCAGTTCTTC. This encodes CSARLNRVSDNEQFF.

V and J are TRBV5-1 and TRBJ2-7; D is possibly TRBD1 or TRBD2 (5 bases each). Per the germline V gene, CDR1 is SGHRS and CDR2 is YFSETQ. The CDR3 totals 16 residues. With 5 bases removed from V and 6 bases from J, the gap between germline ends came to 24 bases. CDR3 sequence: CASRQGPSPSFPEQYF. CDR3 nucleotide sequence: TGCGCCAGCAGGCAGGGACCTTCCCCCTCGTTCCCCGAGCAGTACTTC.

This clonotype was counted a few times. The J gene is TRBJ2-7, the V gene TRBV7-2; the D gene is possibly TRBD1 (5 bases). Germline CDR1 SGHTA, CDR2 FQGNSA. The CDR3 is 15 amino acids. With 4 bases removed from V and 2 bases from J, the gap between germline ends came to 15 bases. DNA for the CDR3: TGTGCCAGCAGCTCCCGACAGCTACTTGCCTACGAGCAGTACTTC. It encodes CASSSRQLLAYEQYF.

The chain is built from TRBV2 and TRBJ2-1; D ambiguous. The CDR3 has 13 residues. V was shortened by 6 bases and J by 5 bases, with 11 bases between the two germline ends. Germline CDR1 is SNHLY and CDR2 is FYNNEI. CDR3 DNA: TGTGCCAGCAGCCGGCAGCTTAACAATGAGCAGTTCTTC. Translation: CASSRQLNNEQFF.

This clonotype was seen at least ten times. The chain carries TRBV10-3 and TRBJ2-2; 9 bases match TRBD2. J lost 5 bases, V lost 6 bases, and 7 bases had no gene match. CDR3 length equals 15 residues. Germline V lookup: CDR1 ENHRY, CDR2 SYGVKD. This CDR3 reads CAISAGLAWTGELFF. In DNA form, the CDR3 reads TGTGCCATCAGCGCAGGACTAGCGTGGACCGGGGAGCTGTTTTTT.

V is TRBV5-6 and J is TRBJ1-3; possibly TRBD1 for D (6 bases). This CDR3 comprises 16 residues. The V end was cut by 4 bases, the J end by 1 base, with 15 bases between. Germline V gene sequence: CDR1 SGHDT, CDR2 YYEEEE. In nucleotides, the CDR3 is TGTGCCAGCAGCGACCTCGGACAGAGGTCTGGAAACACCATATATTTT. Its protein product is CASSDLGQRSGNTIYF. Supplemented by reference TRBV5-6 and TRBJ1-3, the full variable domain reads DAGVTQSPTHLIKTRGQQVTLRCSPKSGHDTVSWYQQALGQGPQFIFQYYEEEERQRGNFPDRFSGHQFPNYSSELNVNALLLGDSALYLCASSDLGQRSGNTIYFGEGSWLTVV.